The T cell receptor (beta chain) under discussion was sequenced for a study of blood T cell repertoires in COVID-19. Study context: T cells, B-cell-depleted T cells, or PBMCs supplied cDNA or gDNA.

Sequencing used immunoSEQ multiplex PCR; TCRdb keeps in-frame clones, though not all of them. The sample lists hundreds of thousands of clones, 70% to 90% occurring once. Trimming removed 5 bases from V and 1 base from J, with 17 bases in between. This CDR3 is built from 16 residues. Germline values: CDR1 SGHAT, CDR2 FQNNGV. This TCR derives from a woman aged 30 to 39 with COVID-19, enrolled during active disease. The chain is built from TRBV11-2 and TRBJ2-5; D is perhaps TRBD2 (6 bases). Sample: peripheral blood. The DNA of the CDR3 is TGTGCCAGCAGCCCGCGACTAGTGAGATTCCAAGAGACCCAGTACTTC. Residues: CASSPRLVRFQETQYF.